Following are 17 T cell receptor beta chains from one sample sequenced in a study of T cell changes during pregnancy in multiple sclerosis. Clones were sequenced by immunoSEQ multiplex PCR, and TCRdb holds only the in-frame ones, with some missing. The sample lists 20,000 to 25,000 clones; roughly nine tenths were seen once. Sequenced material: CD4+ T cells from peripheral blood mononuclear cells, taken in the third trimester of pregnancy. The origin of the receptors is a female donor in good health, enrolled as a control in a pregnancy study.

The V gene is TRBV7-2, the J gene TRBJ2-1; TRBD2 aligns across 14 bases. CDR1 is SGHTA, CDR2 FQGNSA, per germline. CDR3 size: 18 residues. V was pared by 0 bases and J by 2 bases, with 3 bases of the junction left unmatched. The CDR3 nucleotides read TGTGCCAGCAGCTTAGCGCTGACTAGCGGGGGGGCCTACAATGAGCAGTTCTTC. It yields the protein CASSLALTSGGAYNEQFF.

A word on this clone: A junction end diverges from the germline sequence, so it may reflect a read error. The V and J genes are TRBV30 and TRBJ2-2; D assignment may be TRBD1 or TRBD2 (7 bases each). CDR1 and CDR2 (germline): GTSNPN, SVGIG (reference sequence). The CDR3 is 14 amino acids. This CDR3 reads CAGSGTANTGELFF. CDR3 coding DNA: TGTGCCGGGAGCGGGACAGCCAACACCGGGGAGCTGTTTTTT. The full variable domain, with the rest looked up from reference TRBV30 and TRBJ2-2, is SQTIHQWPATLVQPVGSPLSLECTVEGTSNPNLYWYRQAAGRGLQLLFYSVGIGQISSEVPQNLSASRPQDRQFILSSKKLLLSDSGFYLCAGSGTANTGELFFGEGSRLTVL.

The V gene is TRBV6-6, the J gene TRBJ2-4; D is possibly TRBD2 (7 bases). Germline V gene sequence: CDR1 MNHNY, CDR2 SVGAGI (reference sequence). Trimming removed 7 bases at V and 1 base at J, with 14 bases between. CDR3 length: 15 amino acids. This chain's CDR3 is CASKDRGAAKNIQYF. The CDR3 region has the DNA TGTGCCAGCAAAGATCGGGGGGCCGCCAAAAACATTCAGTACTTC.

This sequence joins TRBV7-8 and TRBJ2-7; a possible D gene is TRBD2 (6 bases). V was trimmed by 1 base and J by 5 bases, leaving 15 bases between them. Germline CDR1 SGHVS, CDR2 FQNEAQ. This CDR3 has 15 amino acids. The CDR3 DNA reads as TGTGCCAGCAGCTTAGTCGGGGACTTGGGCGACGAGCAGTACTTC. This codes for CASSLVGDLGDEQYF.

In its sample, this clone was seen a few times. V gene TRBV28 combines with J gene TRBJ1-4; 9 nucleotides align to TRBD1. With 6 bases clipped from V and 4 bases from J, the junction kept 3 bases outside the gene matches. Germline CDR1 is MDHEN and CDR2 is SYDVKM. The CDR3 spans 14 residues. The CDR3 region has the DNA TGTGCCAGCAGAAAGACAGGGGGTAATGAAAAACTGTTTTTT. This translates into CASRKTGGNEKLFF.

The chain joins TRBV19 to TRBJ2-7; 7 bases match TRBD1. This CDR3 is built from 15 residues. V was clipped by 5 bases and J by 0 bases; unmatched bases: 7. Germline V gene sequence: CDR1 LNHDA, CDR2 SQIVND (reference sequence). In nucleotides, the CDR3 is TGTGCCAGTAGTGCCCGGGACAGCAGCTCCTACGAGCAGTACTTC. This gives the protein CASSARDSSSYEQYF.

This sequence joins TRBV4-2 and TRBJ2-1; TRBD2 matches 11 bases. The CDR3 extends over 18 amino acids. Germline assignment: CDR1 LGHNA and CDR2 YNFKEQ. The junction had 10 bases not matched to a gene; V was cut back by 0 bases and J by 6 bases. The CDR3 protein is CASSQEPPLAGVLNEQFF. CDR3 nucleotide sequence: TGTGCCAGCAGCCAAGAACCTCCACTAGCGGGGGTCCTCAATGAGCAGTTCTTC.

This chain connects TRBV5-1 to TRBJ1-5; 9 nucleotides agree with TRBD1. Germline V lookup: CDR1 SGHRS, CDR2 YFSETQ. The CDR3 has 14 amino acids. Trimming removed 2 bases from V and 7 bases from J; junction bases left unmatched: 4. In DNA, the CDR3 is TGCGCCAGCAGCTTAACAGGGGGCCAGCAGCCCCAGCATTTT. It specifies CASSLTGGQQPQHF.

This chain links TRBV25-1 with TRBJ1-2; 8 bases fit TRBD1. In germline, CDR1 is MGHDK, CDR2 SYGVNS. The CDR3 totals 16 residues. V was clipped by 4 bases and J by 4 bases; unmatched bases: 11. CDR3 sequence (DNA): TGTGCCAGCAGTGCCAGCGGACAGGGTTTCCTCTATGGCTACACCTTC. This gives the protein CASSASGQGFLYGYTF.

The V and J genes are TRBV4-2 and TRBJ2-1, with D maybe TRBD1 (5 bases). Germline V gene data show CDR1 as LGHNA and CDR2 as YNFKEQ. V lost 0 bases and J 2 bases, leaving 11 bases between the germline ends. The CDR3 extends over 16 amino acids. CDR3 sequence: CASSQELTATYNEQFF. For the CDR3, the DNA is TGTGCCAGCAGCCAAGAATTGACAGCAACCTACAATGAGCAGTTCTTC.

The chain couples TRBV6-5 to TRBJ1-2; D unresolved. The CDR3 loop spans 13 amino acids. In germline, CDR1 is MNHEY, CDR2 SVGAGI. V was cut by 5 bases and J by 7 bases, with 14 bases left in between. CDR3 amino acids: CASSLRLAGGYTF. For the CDR3, the DNA is TGTGCCAGCAGTCTCAGACTGGCCGGTGGCTACACCTTC.

This clone is a singleton in its sample. The chain employs TRBV7-2 and TRBJ1-2; no reliable D call. This CDR3 region has 14 residues. V lost 4 bases to trimming and J lost 4 bases, with 13 bases between them. CDR1 is SGHTA, CDR2 FQGNSA, per germline. The CDR3 nucleotides are TGTGCCAGCAGCTCAGACACGGCAGTCTATGGCTACACCTTC. Translated: CASSSDTAVYGYTF.

The rearrangement links TRBV18 to TRBJ1-1; 7 bases are a match to TRBD1. This CDR3 region has 15 residues. V shed 2 bases and J 4 bases; nucleotides not matched to a gene: 7. The germline V gene encodes CDR1 KGHSH and CDR2 LQKENI. The DNA of the CDR3 is TGTGCCAGCTCACCATTGGAGGGGGCGGGCACTGAAGCTTTCTTT. It translates to CASSPLEGAGTEAFF.

CDR3 protein: CASSRRGGSTGELFF. Here the CDR3 DNA reads TGTGCCAGCAGCCGGCGGGGGGGGAGCACCGGGGAGCTGTTTTTT. V usage is TRBV14 and J usage is TRBJ2-2; 9 bases match TRBD2. CDR3 length: 15 residues. The germline CDR1 and CDR2 sequences are SGHDN and FVKESK. V trimming: 4 bases; J trimming: 4 bases; junction bases outside the gene matches: 4.

This chain links TRBV4-3 with TRBJ2-5; 8 bases fit TRBD2. The ends lost 0 bases at V and 5 bases at J; junction bases unmatched: 2. The CDR3 is 14 amino acids. Germline V gene data show CDR1 as LGHNA and CDR2 as YSLEER. The CDR3 sequence is CASSQDRGGETQYF. The CDR3, as DNA: TGCGCCAGCAGCCAAGACCGGGGGGGGGAGACCCAGTACTTC.

The genes are TRBV29-1 and TRBJ2-5; D is unresolved. The CDR3 is 13 amino acids. Trimming stripped 4 bases from V and 5 bases from J, with 14 bases between. Per the germline V gene, CDR1 is SQVTM and CDR2 is ANQGSEA. The CDR3 loop is CSVGPRLSETQYF. CDR3 coding DNA: TGCAGCGTTGGACCTCGGCTTAGCGAGACCCAGTACTTC. Based on the CDR3 plus reference TRBV29-1 and TRBJ2-5, the full variable domain is SAVISQKPSRDICQRGTSLTIQCQVDSQVTMMFWYRQQPGQSLTLIATANQGSEATYESGFVIDKFPISRPNLTFSTLTVSNMSPEDSSIYLCSVGPRLSETQYFGPGTRLLVL.

This chain connects TRBV18 to TRBJ1-1, with 8 bases matching TRBD1. The germline V gene encodes CDR1 KGHSH and CDR2 LQKENI. J gave up 1 base and V 2 bases, and 21 bases lay outside the gene matches. The CDR3 runs 21 residues. This CDR3 is CASSPRNHGTGQVSPNTEAFF. DNA for the CDR3: TGTGCCAGCTCACCAAGGAACCACGGGACGGGACAGGTCTCACCGAACACTGAAGCTTTCTTT.